Below, 12 T cell receptor beta chains from the same sample are listed, as sequenced in a study of OX40 agonist ivuxolimab in advanced cancers. Libraries were constructed by the immunoSEQ multiplex PCR assay. TCRdb limited this immuneACCESS table to in-frame rearrangements with V and J called. A share of clones is missing; checked studies link under half to unresolved V genes, and the rest is unexplained. The sample table contains 45,000 to 60,000 clones; only one count was recorded for roughly 86% of them. The ten largest clones represent roughly 8.1% of the sample. Sample: CD4+ or CD8+ T cells sorted from blood, taken in a trial of the OX40 agonist ivuxolimab. The receptor source for this set is an adult with an advanced solid tumor such as melanoma, head and neck, liver or kidney cancer.

The rearrangement uses TRBV16 and TRBJ2-7, with D perhaps TRBD2 (6 bases). The CDR3 runs 14 residues. Trimming stripped 0 bases from V and 6 bases from J, with 12 bases between. CDR1 and CDR2 from the germline V gene are KGHSY and FQNENV. The CDR3 DNA reads as TGTGCCAGCAGCCAATCGGCGGCGGGGAGCGAGCAGTACTTC. Protein sequence: CASSQSAAGSEQYF.

This clone has only one observation. The rearrangement links TRBV6-5 to TRBJ1-3; D gene unclear. The CDR3 runs to 14 residues. Germline V gene sequence: CDR1 MNHEY, CDR2 SVGAGI. V lost 2 bases, J lost 4 bases, and 9 bases lay in between. CDR3 residues: CASSYGPLGNTIYF. The DNA of the CDR3 is TGTGCCAGCAGTTACGGGCCGTTAGGAAACACCATATATTTT.

CDR3 sequence: CASSLGHPSSGNTIYF. The DNA for the CDR3 is TGCGCCAGCAGCTTGGGGCACCCAAGCTCTGGAAACACCATATATTTT. The chain is built from TRBV5-1 and TRBJ1-3, with unresolved D. Looked up from germline, CDR1 is SGHRS and CDR2 is YFSETQ. The CDR3 contains 16 residues. Trimming took off 0 bases at V and 0 bases at J, with 10 bases between the two ends.

The chain recombines TRBV29-1 with TRBJ2-3, with D possibly TRBD1 on 7 matching bases. V gave up 6 bases and J gave up 2 bases, with 18 bases separating them. This CDR3 region has 15 residues. Germline CDR1 and CDR2: SQVTM and ANQGSEA. DNA of the CDR3: TGCAGCGTGGGAGAGGACAGGAGGGCCACAGATACGCAGTATTTT. Protein: CSVGEDRRATDTQYF.

The chain carries TRBV4-1 and TRBJ2-3, with a weak D call TRBD2 (5 bases). The CDR3 runs to 15 residues. V was clipped by 2 bases and J by 1 base, with 10 bases between them. Germline CDR1 is MGHRA and CDR2 is YSYEKL. The CDR3 region is CASSQQRERTDTQYF. The CDR3, as DNA: TGCGCCAGCAGCCAACAACGGGAACGCACAGATACGCAGTATTTT.

The chain's CDR3 is CSVKFPGTGTNTGELFF. In DNA form, the CDR3 reads TGCAGCGTGAAATTCCCCGGGACAGGCACGAACACCGGGGAGCTGTTTTTT. The chain links TRBV29-1 to TRBJ2-2, with TRBD1 identical over 8 bases. Germline assignment: CDR1 SQVTM and CDR2 ANQGSEA. V trimming: 6 bases; J trimming: 0 bases; junction bases outside the gene matches: 12. The CDR3 loop spans 17 amino acids.

This clone was picked up a small number of times. The chain is built from TRBV2 and TRBJ1-3; TRBD1 might be the D (6 bases). Between the trimmed V and J ends, which lost 7 bases and 8 bases, there was a span of 21 bases. CDR3 length: 15 residues. From germline, CDR1 is SNHLY and CDR2 FYNNEI. CDR3 amino acids: CASTAGGALLDTIYF. The CDR3 bases are TGTGCCAGCACCGCGGGGGGGGCCTTGTTGGACACCATATATTTT.

A word on this clone: At one end, the junction sequence differs from germline, possibly due to a read error. This sequence joins TRBV7-2 and TRBJ1-2; weak D call: TRBD1 (6 bases). Looked up from germline, CDR1 is SGHTA and CDR2 is FQGNSA. CDR3 length equals 16 residues. CDR3 bases: TGTGCCAGCAGCCTAGCTACGACAGGCGCAAACTATGGCTACACCTTC. It specifies CASSLATTGANYGYTF.

This clone occurred a few times. V is TRBV7-8 and J is TRBJ1-5; 9 bases match TRBD1. Germline CDR1 reads SGHVS; CDR2 reads FQNEAQ. This CDR3 region has 15 residues. V was pared by 5 bases and J by 4 bases, with 6 bases of the junction left unmatched. CDR3 residues: CASSQPGQGNQPQHF. DNA for the CDR3: TGTGCCAGCAGCCAGCCCGGACAGGGGAATCAGCCCCAGCATTTT.

CDR3 in DNA: TGCGCCAGCAGCCACCACGACAGGGCGGGTGAGCAGTACTTC. This sequence encodes CASSHHDRAGEQYF. The chain combines TRBV4-1 with TRBJ2-7, with 7 positions matching TRBD1. This CDR3 has 14 residues. CDR1 is MGHRA and CDR2 is YSYEKL in the germline V gene. The V and J ends lost 3 bases and 7 bases, in that order; junction bases with no gene match: 9.

The chain links TRBV6-6 to TRBJ2-7, with 11 bases fitting TRBD1. The CDR3 covers 14 residues. Germline V gene data show CDR1 as MNHNY and CDR2 as SVGAGI (reference sequence). V was pared by 6 bases and J by 3 bases, with 4 bases of the junction left unmatched. The CDR3: CASRRTGGVYEQYF. CDR3 in DNA: TGTGCCAGCAGGAGGACAGGGGGCGTCTACGAGCAGTACTTC.

The gene calls are TRBV19 and TRBJ2-3; a weak D match, TRBD2 (5 bases). The germline CDR1 and CDR2 sequences are LNHDA and SQIVND (reference sequence). CDR3 length: 14 amino acids. With 3 bases removed from V and 3 bases from J, the gap between germline ends came to 10 bases. The CDR3 loop is CASSIVGLTDTQYF. CDR3 DNA: TGTGCCAGTAGTATCGTCGGACTTACAGATACGCAGTATTTT.